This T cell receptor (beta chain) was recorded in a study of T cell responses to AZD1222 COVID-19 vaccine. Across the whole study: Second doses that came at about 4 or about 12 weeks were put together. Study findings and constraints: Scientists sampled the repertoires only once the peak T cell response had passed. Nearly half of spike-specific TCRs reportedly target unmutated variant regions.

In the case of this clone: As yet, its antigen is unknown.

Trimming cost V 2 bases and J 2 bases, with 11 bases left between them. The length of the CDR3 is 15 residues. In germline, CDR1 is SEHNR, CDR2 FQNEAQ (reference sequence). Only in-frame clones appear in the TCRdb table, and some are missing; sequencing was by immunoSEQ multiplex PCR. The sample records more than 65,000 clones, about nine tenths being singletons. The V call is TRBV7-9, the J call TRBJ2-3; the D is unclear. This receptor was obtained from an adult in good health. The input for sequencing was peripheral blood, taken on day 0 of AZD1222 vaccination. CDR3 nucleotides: TGTGCCAGCAGCTTATATAGGTCTTCCACAGATACGCAGTATTTT. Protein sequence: CASSLYRSSTDTQYF.